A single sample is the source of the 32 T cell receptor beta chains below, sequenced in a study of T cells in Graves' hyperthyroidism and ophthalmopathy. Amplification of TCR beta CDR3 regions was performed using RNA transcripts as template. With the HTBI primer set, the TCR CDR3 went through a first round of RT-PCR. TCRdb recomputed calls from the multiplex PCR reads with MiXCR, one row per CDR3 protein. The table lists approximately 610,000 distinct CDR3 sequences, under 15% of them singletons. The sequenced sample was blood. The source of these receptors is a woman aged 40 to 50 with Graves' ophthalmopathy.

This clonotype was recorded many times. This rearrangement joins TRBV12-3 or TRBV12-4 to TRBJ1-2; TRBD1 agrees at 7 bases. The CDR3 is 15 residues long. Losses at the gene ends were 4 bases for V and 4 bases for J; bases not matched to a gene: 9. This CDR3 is CASSSGRGRVYGYTF. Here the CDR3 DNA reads TGTGCCAGCAGTTCGGGAAGGGGGCGGGTCTATGGCTACACCTTC.

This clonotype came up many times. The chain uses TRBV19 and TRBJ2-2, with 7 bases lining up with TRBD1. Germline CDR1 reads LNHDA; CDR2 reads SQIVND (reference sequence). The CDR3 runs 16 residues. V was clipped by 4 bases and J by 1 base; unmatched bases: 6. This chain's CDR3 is CASSTRQGGNTGELFF. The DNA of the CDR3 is TGTGCCAGTAGTACCCGACAGGGCGGGAACACCGGGGAGCTGTTTTTT.

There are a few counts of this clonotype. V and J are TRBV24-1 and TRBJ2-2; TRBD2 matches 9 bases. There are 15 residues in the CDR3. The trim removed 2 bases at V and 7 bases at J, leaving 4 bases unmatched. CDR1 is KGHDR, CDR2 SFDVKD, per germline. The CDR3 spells CATSDSREGLGELFF. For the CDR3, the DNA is TGTGCCACCAGTGATTCGCGGGAGGGCCTCGGGGAGCTGTTTTTT.

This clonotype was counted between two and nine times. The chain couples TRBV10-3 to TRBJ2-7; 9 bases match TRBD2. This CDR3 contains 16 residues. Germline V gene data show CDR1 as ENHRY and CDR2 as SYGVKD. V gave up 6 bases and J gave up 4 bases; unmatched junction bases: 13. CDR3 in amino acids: CAIRSDLAGGPYEQYF. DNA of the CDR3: TGTGCCATCAGGAGCGATTTGGCGGGAGGGCCTTACGAGCAGTACTTC.

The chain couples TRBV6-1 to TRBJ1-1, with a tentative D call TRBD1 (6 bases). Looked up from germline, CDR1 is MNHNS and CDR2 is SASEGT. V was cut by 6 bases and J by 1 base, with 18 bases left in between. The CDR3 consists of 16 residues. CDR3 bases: TGTGCCAGCAGGCCCAGGGCAGGGGAGACGAACACTGAAGCTTTCTTT. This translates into CASRPRAGETNTEAFF.

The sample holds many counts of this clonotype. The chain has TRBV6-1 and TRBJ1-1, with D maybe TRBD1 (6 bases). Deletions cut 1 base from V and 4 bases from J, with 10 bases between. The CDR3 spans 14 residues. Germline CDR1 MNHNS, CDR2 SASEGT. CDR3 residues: CASSEVVRGTEAFF. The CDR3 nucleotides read TGTGCCAGCAGTGAAGTTGTCAGGGGCACTGAAGCTTTCTTT.

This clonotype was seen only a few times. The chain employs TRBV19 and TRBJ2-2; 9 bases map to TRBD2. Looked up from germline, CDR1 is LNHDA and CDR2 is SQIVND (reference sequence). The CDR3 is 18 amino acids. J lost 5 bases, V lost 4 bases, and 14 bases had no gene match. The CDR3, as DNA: TGTGCCAGTAGTACCGGCGGCGGGAGGGCCGGTGGAACCGGGGAGCTGTTTTTT. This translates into CASSTGGGRAGGTGELFF.

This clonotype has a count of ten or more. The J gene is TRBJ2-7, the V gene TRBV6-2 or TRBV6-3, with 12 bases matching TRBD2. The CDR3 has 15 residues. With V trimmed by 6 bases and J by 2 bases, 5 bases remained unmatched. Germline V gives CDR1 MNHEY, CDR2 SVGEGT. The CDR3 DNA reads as TGTGCCAGCAGCTACGGACTAGCGGGACCCTACGAGCAGTACTTC. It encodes CASSYGLAGPYEQYF.

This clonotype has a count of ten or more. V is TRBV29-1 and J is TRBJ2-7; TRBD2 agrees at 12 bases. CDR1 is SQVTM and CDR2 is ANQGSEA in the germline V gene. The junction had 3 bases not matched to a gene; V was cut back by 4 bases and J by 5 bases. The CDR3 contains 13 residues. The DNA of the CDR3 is TGCAGCGTTGTGACTAGCGGGAGCCACGAGCAGTACTTC. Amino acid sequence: CSVVTSGSHEQYF.

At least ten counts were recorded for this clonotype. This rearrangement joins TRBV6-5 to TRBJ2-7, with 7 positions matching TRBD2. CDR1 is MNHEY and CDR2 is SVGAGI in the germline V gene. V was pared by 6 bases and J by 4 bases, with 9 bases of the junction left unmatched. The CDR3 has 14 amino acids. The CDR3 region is CASRPLADEYEQYF. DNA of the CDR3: TGTGCCAGCAGACCGCTAGCGGATGAATACGAGCAGTACTTC.

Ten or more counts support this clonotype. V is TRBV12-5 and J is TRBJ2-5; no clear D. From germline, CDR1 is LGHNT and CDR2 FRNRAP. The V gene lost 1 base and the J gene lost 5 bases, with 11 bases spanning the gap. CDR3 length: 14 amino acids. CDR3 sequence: CASGLAVDGETQYF. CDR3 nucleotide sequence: TGTGCTAGTGGTTTGGCGGTGGACGGCGAGACCCAGTACTTC. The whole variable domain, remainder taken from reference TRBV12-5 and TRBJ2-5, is DARVTQTPRHKVTEMGQEVTMRCQPILGHNTVFWYRQTMMQGLELLAYFRNRAPLDDSGMPKDRFSAEMPDATLATLKIQPSEPRDSAVYFCASGLAVDGETQYFGPGTRLLVL.

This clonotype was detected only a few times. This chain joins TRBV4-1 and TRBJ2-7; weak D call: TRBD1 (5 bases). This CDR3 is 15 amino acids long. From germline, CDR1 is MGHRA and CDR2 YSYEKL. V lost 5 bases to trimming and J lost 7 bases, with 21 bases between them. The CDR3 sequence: CASSTRATRAGEQYF. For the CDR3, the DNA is TGCGCCAGCAGCACACGTGCTACCCGAGCAGGGGAGCAGTACTTC.

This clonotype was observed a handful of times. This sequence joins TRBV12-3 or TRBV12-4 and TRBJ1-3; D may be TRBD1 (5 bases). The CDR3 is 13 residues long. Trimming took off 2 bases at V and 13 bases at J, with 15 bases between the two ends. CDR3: CASSLRAGLQIYF. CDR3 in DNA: TGTGCCAGCAGTTTAAGGGCGGGACTCCAAATATATTTT.

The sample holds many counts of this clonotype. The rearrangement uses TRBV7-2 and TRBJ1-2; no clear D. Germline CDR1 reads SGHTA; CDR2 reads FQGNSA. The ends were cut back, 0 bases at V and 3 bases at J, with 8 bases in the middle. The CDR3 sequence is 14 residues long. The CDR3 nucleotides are TGTGCCAGCAGCTTAGCCCGGGAATACTATGGCTACACCTTC. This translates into CASSLAREYYGYTF. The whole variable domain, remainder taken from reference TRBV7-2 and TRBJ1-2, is GAGVSQSPSNKVTEKGKDVELRCDPISGHTALYWYRQSLGQGLEFLIYFQGNSAPDKSGLPSDRFSAERTGGSVSTLTIQRTQQEDSAVYLCASSLAREYYGYTFGSGTRLTVV.

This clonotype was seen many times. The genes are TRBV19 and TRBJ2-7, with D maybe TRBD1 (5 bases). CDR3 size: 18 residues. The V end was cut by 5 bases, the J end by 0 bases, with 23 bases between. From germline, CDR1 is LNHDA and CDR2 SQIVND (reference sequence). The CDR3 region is CASSPTPRIGVGSYEQYF. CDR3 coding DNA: TGTGCCAGTAGTCCCACGCCCAGGATAGGGGTAGGCTCCTACGAGCAGTACTTC. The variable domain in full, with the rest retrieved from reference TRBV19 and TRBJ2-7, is DGGITQSPKYLFRKEGQNVTLSCEQNLNHDAMYWYRQDPGQGLRLIYYSQIVNDFQKGDIAEGYSVSREKKESFPLTVTSAQKNPTAFYLCASSPTPRIGVGSYEQYFGPGTRLTVT.

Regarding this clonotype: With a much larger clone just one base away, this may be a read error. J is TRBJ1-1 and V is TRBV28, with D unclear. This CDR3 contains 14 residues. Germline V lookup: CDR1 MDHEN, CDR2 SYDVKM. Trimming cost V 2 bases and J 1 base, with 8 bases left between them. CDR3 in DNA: TGTGCCAGCAGTTTAAGACGGCCGAACACTGAAGCTTTCTTT. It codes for CASSLRRPNTEAFF.

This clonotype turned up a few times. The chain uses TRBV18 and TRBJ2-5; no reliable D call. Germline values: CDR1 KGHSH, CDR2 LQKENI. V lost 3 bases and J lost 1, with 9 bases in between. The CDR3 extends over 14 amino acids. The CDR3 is CASSPRPIQETQYF. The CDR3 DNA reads TGTGCCAGCTCACCTCGACCCATCCAAGAGACCCAGTACTTC.

The CDR3 loop is CASSKPGALSPLHF. For the CDR3, the DNA is TGTGCCAGCAGTAAACCAGGGGCCCTTTCACCCCTCCACTTT. This rearrangement joins TRBV28 to TRBJ1-6; D possibly corresponds to TRBD1 (6 bases). Germline CDR1 and CDR2: MDHEN and SYDVKM. This CDR3 contains 14 residues. V lost 5 bases and J lost 9, with 14 bases in between.

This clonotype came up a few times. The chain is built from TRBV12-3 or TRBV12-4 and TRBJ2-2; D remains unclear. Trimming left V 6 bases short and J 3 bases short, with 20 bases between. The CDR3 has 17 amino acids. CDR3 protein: CASRLSKAPDDTGELFF. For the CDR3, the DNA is TGTGCCAGCAGACTCAGTAAGGCGCCGGACGACACCGGGGAGCTGTTTTTT.

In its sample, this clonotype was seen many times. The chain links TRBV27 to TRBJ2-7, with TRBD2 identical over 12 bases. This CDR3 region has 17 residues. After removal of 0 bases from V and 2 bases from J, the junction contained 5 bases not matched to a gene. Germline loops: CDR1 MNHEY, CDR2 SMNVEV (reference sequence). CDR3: CASSLSASGRGPYEQYF. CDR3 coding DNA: TGTGCCAGCAGTTTATCGGCTAGCGGGAGGGGGCCCTACGAGCAGTACTTC.

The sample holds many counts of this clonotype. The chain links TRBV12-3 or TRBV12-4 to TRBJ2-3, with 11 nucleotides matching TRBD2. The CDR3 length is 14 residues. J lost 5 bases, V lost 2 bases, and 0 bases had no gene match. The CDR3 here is CASSLLAGGDTQYF. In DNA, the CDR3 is TGTGCCAGCAGTTTACTAGCGGGGGGAGATACGCAGTATTTT.

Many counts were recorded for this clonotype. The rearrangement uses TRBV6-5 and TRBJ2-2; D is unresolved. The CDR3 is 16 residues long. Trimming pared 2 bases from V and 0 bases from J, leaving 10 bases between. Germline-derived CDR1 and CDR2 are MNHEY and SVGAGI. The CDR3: CASSYGNPSNTGELFF. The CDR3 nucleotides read TGTGCCAGCAGTTACGGTAACCCGTCGAACACCGGGGAGCTGTTTTTT.

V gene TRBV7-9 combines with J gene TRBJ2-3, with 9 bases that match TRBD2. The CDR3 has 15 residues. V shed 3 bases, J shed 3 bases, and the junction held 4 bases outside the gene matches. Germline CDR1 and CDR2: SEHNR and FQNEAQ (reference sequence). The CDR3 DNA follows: TGTGCCAGCAGCTTTGCGACTAGCGGTACAGATACGCAGTATTTT. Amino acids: CASSFATSGTDTQYF.

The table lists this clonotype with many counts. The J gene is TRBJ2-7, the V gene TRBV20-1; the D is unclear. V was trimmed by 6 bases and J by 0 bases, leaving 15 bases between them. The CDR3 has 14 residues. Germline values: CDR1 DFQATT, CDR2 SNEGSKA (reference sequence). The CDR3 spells CSASLAVSSYEQYF. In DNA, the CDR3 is TGCAGTGCCTCTCTCGCTGTGAGCTCCTACGAGCAGTACTTC.

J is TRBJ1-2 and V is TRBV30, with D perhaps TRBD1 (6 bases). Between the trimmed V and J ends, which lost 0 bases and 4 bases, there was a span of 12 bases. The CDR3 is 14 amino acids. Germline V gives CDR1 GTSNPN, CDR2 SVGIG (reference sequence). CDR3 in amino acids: CAWSVPGGPYGYTF. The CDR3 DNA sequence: TGTGCCTGGAGTGTCCCGGGGGGGCCCTATGGCTACACCTTC.

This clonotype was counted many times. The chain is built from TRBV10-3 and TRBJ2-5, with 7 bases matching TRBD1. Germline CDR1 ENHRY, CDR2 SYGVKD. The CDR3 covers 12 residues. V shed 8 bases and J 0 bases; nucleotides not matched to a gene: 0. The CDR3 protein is CAIGTDQETQYF. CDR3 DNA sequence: TGTGCCATCGGGACAGACCAAGAGACCCAGTACTTC.

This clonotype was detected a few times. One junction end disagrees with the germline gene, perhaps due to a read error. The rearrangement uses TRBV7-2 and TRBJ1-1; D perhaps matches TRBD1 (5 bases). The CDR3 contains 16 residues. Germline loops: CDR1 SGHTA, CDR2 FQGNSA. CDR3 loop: CASSFATRGSNAEAFF. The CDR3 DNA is TGTGCCAGCAGCTTTGCAACCCGGGGGTCGAACGCTGAAGCTTTCTTT.

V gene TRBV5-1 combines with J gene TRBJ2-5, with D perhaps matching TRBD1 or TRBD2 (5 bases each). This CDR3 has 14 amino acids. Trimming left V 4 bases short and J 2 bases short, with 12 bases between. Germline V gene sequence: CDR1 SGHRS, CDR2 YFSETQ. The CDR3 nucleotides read TGCGCCAGCAGCCTCCGGGACGGACAAGAGACCCAGTACTTC. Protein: CASSLRDGQETQYF.

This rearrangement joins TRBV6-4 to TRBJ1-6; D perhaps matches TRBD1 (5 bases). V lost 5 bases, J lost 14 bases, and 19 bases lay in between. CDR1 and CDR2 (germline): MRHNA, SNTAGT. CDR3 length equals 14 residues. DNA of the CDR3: TGTGCCAGCAGTTACCTGGAGGGGACTTTGGCCCTCCACTTT. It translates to CASSYLEGTLALHF.

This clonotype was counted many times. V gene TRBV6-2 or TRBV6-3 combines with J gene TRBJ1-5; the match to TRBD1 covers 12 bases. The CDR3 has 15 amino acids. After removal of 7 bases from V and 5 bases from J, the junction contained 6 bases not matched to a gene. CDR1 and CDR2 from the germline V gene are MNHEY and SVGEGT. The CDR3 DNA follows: TGTGCCAGCAATAGAGGGACAGGGGGCCATCAGCCCCAGCATTTT. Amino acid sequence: CASNRGTGGHQPQHF.

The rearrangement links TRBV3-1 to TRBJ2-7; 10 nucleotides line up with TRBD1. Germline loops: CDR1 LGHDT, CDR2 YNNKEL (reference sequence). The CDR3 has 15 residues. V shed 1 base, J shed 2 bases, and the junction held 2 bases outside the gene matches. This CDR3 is CASSQGDRGAYEQYF. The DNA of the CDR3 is TGTGCCAGCAGCCAAGGGGACAGGGGTGCCTACGAGCAGTACTTC.

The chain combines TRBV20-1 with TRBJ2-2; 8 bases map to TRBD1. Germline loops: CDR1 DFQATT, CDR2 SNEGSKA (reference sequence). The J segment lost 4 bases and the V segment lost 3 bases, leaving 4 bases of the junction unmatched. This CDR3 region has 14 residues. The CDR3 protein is CSASQGASTGELFF. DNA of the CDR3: TGCAGTGCTAGCCAGGGGGCAAGCACCGGGGAGCTGTTTTTT.